This note documents a single TCR beta chain sequence. Antigen unknown. The sample is drawn from a study of cytomegalovirus exposure and HLA in healthy donors. Findings and caveats of the study: Common viral pathogens seemed to be connected with several of the most significant clusters, according to a later analysis. The number of N-insertions in an Asian-associated ancestry cluster was reportedly below the roughly 620-donor mean in a later analysis. Most TCR sequences were rare, but some public TCRs occurred in many donors. Of the V segments, some could not be distinguished, including TRBV6-2 and TRBV6-3, and were excluded.

The PCR had 60 Vbeta and 13 Jbeta primers. Produced via immunoSEQ multiplex PCR; TCRdb's table is partial and in-frame only. The table records 160,000 or so clones, around 75% of them present only once. Germline V gene sequence: CDR1 LGHNA, CDR2 YNFKEQ. Trimming at V came to 3 bases and at J to 4 bases, leaving 8 bases not matched to a gene. This CDR3 contains 16 residues. The specimen was PBMCs. The source is a female donor in good health and CMV-seronegative. This chain connects TRBV4-2 to TRBJ2-2; 7 bases are a match to TRBD1. The CDR3 coding sequence is TGTGCCAGCAGCCAGGTAGGGGGACAGCGCACCGGGGAGCTGTTTTTT. Its protein product is CASSQVGGQRTGELFF.